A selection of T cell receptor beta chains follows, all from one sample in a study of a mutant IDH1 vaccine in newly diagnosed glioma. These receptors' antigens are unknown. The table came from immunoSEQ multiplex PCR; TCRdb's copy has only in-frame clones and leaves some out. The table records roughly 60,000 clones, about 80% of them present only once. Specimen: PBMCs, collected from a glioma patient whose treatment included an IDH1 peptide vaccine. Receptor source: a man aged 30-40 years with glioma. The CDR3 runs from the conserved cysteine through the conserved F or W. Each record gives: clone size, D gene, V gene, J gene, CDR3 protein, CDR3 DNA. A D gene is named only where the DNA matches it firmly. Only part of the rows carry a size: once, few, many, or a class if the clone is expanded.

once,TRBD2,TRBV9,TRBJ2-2,CASSTPRTSANTGELFF,TGTGCCAGCAGCACCCCTCGGACTAGCGCTAACACCGGGGAGCTGTTTTTT
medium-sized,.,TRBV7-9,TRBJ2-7,CASSPQTVFVYEQYF,TGTGCCAGCAGCCCCCAGACAGTTTTCGTGTACGAGCAGTACTTC
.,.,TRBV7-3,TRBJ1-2,CASSSRQVYGYTF,TGTGCCAGCAGCTCGAGACAGGTTTATGGCTACACCTTC
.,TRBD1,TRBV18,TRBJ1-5,CASSPGTDLNQPQHF,TGTGCCAGCTCACCAGGGACAGACCTCAATCAGCCCCAGCATTTT
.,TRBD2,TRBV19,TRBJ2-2,CASLRTSGWTGELFF,TGTGCCAGCCTGCGGACTAGCGGATGGACCGGGGAGCTGTTTTTT
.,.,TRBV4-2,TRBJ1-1,CASSQAGLNTEAFF,TGTGCCAGCAGCCAGGCAGGGTTGAACACTGAAGCTTTCTTT
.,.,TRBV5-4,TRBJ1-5,CASSQDSAVGPGPQHF,TGTGCCAGCAGCCAAGATTCTGCGGTAGGGCCGGGGCCCCAGCATTTT
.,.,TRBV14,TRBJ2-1,CASSPTGGSRVDEQFF,TGTGCCAGCAGCCCGACGGGGGGCTCCCGTGTCGATGAGCAGTTCTTC
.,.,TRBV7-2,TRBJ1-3,CASSYTTGAGTYF,TGTGCCAGCAGCTACACTACAGGAGCCGGAACATATTTT
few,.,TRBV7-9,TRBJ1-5,CASSLYDIVDQPQHF,TGTGCCAGCAGCTTATATGACATTGTAGATCAGCCCCAGCATTTT
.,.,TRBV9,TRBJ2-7,CASSSTAGSSYEQYF,TGTGCCAGCAGCTCGACGGCCGGGTCCTCCTACGAGCAGTACTTC
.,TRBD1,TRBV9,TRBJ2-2,CASSPRTGHGELFF,TGTGCCAGCAGCCCCCGGACAGGGCACGGGGAGCTGTTTTTT
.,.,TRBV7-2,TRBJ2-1,CASSLVGFKDGDNEQFF,TGTGCCAGCAGCTTAGTGGGGTTCAAAGACGGGGACAATGAGCAGTTCTTC
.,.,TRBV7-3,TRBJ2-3,CASSLAGVITDTQYF,TGTGCCAGCAGCTTAGCAGGGGTAATCACAGATACGCAGTATTTT
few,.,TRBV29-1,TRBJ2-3,CSVAPSGVTDTQYF,TGCAGCGTTGCCCCGTCAGGGGTCACAGATACGCAGTATTTT
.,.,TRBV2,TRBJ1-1,CASSEVGARGAFF,TGTGCCAGCAGTGAAGTCGGGGCGCGGGGCGCTTTCTTT
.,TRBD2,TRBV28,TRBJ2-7,CASSLTSSEQYF,TGTGCCAGCAGTCTGACTAGCTCCGAGCAGTACTTC